Listed below are T cell receptor beta chains from one sample, sequenced in a study of T cells in localized non-small cell lung cancer. Sequencing was performed with immunoSEQ multiplex PCR; in TCRdb, only in-frame clones are kept and a portion is missing. The table has approximately 76,000 clones, 80% seen once. The sequenced sample was peripheral blood, obtained before any cancer treatment. All receptors derive from a female donor of 60 years or more with stage I lung adenocarcinoma. Each CDR3 is given with its conserved first and last residue.

v_call,j_call,cdr3_aa
TRBV4-3,TRBJ2-7,CASSQELTGWTSEQYF
TRBV6-4,TRBJ1-2,CASSETATYGYTF
TRBV5-1,TRBJ2-3,CASSLDRETDTQYF
TRBV30,TRBJ2-3,CAWSLRTRSPTDTQYF
TRBV19,TRBJ2-1,CASSIAPSGLGDEQFF
TRBV10-3,TRBJ2-1,CAISESLAGGNEQFF
TRBV11-2,TRBJ1-5,CASSLGPGQYQPQHF
TRBV9,TRBJ1-3,CASSVTNSGNTIYF
TRBV6-5,TRBJ1-4,CASTTGANEKLFF
TRBV9,TRBJ1-4,CASSLRGDNEKLFF
TRBV2,TRBJ2-3,CASALNGGTDTQYF
TRBV28,TRBJ2-7,CASSRLTSSSEQYF
TRBV7-9,TRBJ2-1,CASSLLGTYSYNEQFF
TRBV7-3,TRBJ1-4,CASSPRAYNEKLFF
TRBV6-6,TRBJ2-2,CASSRPVGDTGELFF
TRBV11-2,TRBJ2-5,CASSLGLAGDQETQYF
TRBV5-1,TRBJ2-1,CASLGGSGDLSYNEQFF
TRBV5-6,TRBJ2-2,CASSKRTGANTGELFF
TRBV19,TRBJ2-7,CASSSLGTASTEQYF
TRBV27,TRBJ1-5,CASRSIQGNQPQHF
TRBV5-1,TRBJ2-3,CASSSGTSGALLDTQYF
TRBV7-8,TRBJ2-1,CASSLRPPDAYNEQFF
TRBV2,TRBJ2-1,CASRVLVEQFF
TRBV5-1,TRBJ2-1,CASSPRGTGNNEQFF
TRBV27,TRBJ1-2,CASRSPARERANYGYTF
TRBV14,TRBJ1-1,CASSQDLRTAPSNTEAFF
TRBV6-1,TRBJ2-3,CASSEVGGAQYF
TRBV7-4,TRBJ1-5,CASSPTGGRQPQHF